This T cell receptor (beta chain) came from a study of Ad26.COV2.S vaccination and SARS-CoV-2 variants. The CDR3 loop spans 14 amino acids. Germline CDR1 and CDR2: KGHSH and LQKENI. Deletions cut 3 bases from V and 1 base from J, with 6 bases between. Profiled with immunoSEQ multiplex PCR; TCRdb holds only in-frame clones, not every one. The table lists over 400,000 clones, roughly 87% of them singletons, with 2.5% to 3% in the top ten. Documented treatment: around 19 received Ad26.COV2.S at low or high dose, single or two shots; several received placebo; per-sample allocation not given. Vaccine and placebo recipients were sampled on day 63 after the first injection. This adult donor, from Boston, was 18-55 years old.

This clonotype was sampled from a person between 18 and 60 years old who received the Ad26.COV2.S COVID-19 vaccine or a placebo. The source was peripheral blood, collected in a trial of Ad26.COV2.S vaccine versus placebo. V is TRBV18 and J is TRBJ2-2; D remains unclear. CDR3: CASSPPGNTGELFF. In nucleotides, the CDR3 is TGTGCCAGCTCACCTCCAGGGAACACCGGGGAGCTGTTTTTT.